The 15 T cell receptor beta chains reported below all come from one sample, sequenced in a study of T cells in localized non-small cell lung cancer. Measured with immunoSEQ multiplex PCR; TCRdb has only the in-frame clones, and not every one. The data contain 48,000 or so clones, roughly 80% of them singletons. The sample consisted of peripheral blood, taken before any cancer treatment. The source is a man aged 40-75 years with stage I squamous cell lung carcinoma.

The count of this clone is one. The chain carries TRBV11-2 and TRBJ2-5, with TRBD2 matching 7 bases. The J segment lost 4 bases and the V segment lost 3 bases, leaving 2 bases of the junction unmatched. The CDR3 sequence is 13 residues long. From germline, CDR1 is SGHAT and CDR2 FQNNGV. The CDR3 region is CASSLGGRETQYF. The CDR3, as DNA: TGTGCCAGCAGCTTGGGAGGGCGAGAGACCCAGTACTTC.

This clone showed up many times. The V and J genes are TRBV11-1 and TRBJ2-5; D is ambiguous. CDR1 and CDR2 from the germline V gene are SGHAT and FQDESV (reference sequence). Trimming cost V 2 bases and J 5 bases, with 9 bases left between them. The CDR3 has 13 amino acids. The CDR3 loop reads CASSLLITETQYF. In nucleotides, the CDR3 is TGTGCCAGCAGCTTACTGATAACGGAGACCCAGTACTTC.

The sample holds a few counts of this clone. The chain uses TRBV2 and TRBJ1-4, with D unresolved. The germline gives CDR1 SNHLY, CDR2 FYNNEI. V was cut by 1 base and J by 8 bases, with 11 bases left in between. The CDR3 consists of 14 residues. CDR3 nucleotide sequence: TGTGCCAGCAGTGAAGGAGCCTTGGGGGAAAAACTGTTTTTT. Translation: CASSEGALGEKLFF.

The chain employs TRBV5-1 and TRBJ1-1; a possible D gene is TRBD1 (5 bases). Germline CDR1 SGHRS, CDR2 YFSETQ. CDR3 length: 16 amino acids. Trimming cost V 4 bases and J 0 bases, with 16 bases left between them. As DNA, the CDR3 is TGCGCCAGCAGCAGGGGTTGGCGAACGCTGAACACTGAAGCTTTCTTT. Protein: CASSRGWRTLNTEAFF.

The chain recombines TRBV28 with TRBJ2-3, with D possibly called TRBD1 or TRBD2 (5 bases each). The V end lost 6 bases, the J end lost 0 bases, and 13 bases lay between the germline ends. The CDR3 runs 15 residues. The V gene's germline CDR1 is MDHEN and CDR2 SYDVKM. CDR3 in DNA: TGTGCCAGCAGCCCCGGGACCTCTAGCACAGATACGCAGTATTTT. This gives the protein CASSPGTSSTDTQYF.

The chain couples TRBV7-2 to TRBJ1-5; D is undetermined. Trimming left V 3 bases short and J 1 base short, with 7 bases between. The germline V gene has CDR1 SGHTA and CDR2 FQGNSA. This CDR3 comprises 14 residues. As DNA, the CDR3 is TGTGCCAGCAGCTTGGAGAGAAGCAATCAGCCCCAGCATTTT. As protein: CASSLERSNQPQHF. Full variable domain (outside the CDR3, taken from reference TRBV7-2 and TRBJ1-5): GAGVSQSPSNKVTEKGKDVELRCDPISGHTALYWYRQSLGQGLEFLIYFQGNSAPDKSGLPSDRFSAERTGGSVSTLTIQRTQQEDSAVYLCASSLERSNQPQHFGDGTRLSIL.

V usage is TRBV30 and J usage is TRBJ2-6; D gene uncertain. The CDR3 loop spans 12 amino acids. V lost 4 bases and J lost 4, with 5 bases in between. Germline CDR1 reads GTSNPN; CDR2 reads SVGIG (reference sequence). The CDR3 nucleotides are TGTGCCTGGACTTCCGGGGCCAACGTCCTGACTTTC. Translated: CAWTSGANVLTF.

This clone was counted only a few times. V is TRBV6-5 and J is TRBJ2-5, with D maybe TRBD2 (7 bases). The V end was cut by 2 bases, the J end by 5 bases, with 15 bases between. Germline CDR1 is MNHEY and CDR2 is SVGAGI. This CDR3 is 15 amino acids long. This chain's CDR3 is CASSYLSGGAETQYF. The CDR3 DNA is TGTGCCAGCAGTTACCTTTCGGGGGGCGCGGAGACCCAGTACTTC.

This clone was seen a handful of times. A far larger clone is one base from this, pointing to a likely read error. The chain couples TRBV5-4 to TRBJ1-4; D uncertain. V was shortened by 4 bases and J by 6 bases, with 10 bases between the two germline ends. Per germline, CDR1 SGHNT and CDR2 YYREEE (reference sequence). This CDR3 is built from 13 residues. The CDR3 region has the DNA TGTGCCAGCAGCGTGGTGTTGGATGAAAAACTGTTTTTT. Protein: CASSVVLDEKLFF.

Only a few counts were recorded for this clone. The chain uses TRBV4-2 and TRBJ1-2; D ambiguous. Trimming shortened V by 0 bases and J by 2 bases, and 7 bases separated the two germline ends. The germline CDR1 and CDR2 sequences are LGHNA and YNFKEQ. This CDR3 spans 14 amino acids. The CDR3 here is CASSQESGNYGYTF. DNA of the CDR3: TGTGCCAGCAGCCAAGAGTCGGGGAACTATGGCTACACCTTC.

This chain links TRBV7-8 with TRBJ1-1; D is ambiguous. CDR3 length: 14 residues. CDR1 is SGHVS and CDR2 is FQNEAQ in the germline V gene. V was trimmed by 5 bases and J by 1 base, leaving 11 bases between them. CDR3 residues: CASSPRPKNTEAFF. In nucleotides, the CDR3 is TGTGCCAGCAGCCCCAGACCTAAGAACACTGAAGCTTTCTTT. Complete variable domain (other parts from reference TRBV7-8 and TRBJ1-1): GAGVSQSPRYKVAKRGQDVALRCDPISGHVSLFWYQQALGQGPEFLTYFQNEAQLDKSGLPSDRFFAERPEGSVSTLKIQRTQQEDSAVYLCASSPRPKNTEAFFGQGTRLTVV.

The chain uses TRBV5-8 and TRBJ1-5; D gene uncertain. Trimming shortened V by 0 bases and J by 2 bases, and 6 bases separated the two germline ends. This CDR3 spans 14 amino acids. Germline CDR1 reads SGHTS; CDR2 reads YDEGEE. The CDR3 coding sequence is TGTGCCAGCAGCTTGGTTGGGCGCAATCAGCCCCAGCATTTT. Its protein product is CASSLVGRNQPQHF.

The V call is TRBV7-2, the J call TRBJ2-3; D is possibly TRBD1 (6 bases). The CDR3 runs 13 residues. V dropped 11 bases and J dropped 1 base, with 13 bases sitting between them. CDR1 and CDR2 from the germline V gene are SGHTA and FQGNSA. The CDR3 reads CAQEAGGTDTQYF. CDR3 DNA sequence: TGTGCCCAAGAGGCAGGGGGCACAGATACGCAGTATTTT. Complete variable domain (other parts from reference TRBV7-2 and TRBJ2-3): GAGVSQSPSNKVTEKGKDVELRCDPISGHTALYWYRQSLGQGLEFLIYFQGNSAPDKSGLPSDRFSAERTGGSVSTLTIQRTQQEDSAVYLCAQEAGGTDTQYFGPGTRLTVL.

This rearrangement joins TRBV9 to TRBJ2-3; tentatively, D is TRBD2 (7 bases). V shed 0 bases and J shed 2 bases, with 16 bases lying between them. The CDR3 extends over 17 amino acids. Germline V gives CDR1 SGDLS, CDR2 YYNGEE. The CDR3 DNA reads TGTGCCAGCAGCGTAGAGGGGGGGCTCCGCTCCACAGATACGCAGTATTTT. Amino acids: CASSVEGGLRSTDTQYF. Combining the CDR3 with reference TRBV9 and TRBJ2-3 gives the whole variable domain DSGVTQTPKHLITATGQRVTLRCSPRSGDLSVYWYQQSLDQGLQFLIQYYNGEERAKGNILERFSAQQFPDLHSELNLSSLELGDSALYFCASSVEGGLRSTDTQYFGPGTRLTVL.

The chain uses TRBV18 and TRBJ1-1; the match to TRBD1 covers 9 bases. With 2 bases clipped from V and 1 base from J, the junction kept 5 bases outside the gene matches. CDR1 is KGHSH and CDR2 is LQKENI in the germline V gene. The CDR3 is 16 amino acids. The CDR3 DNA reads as TGTGCCAGCTCACCAAGGGGGACAGGGCCGAACACTGAAGCTTTCTTT. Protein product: CASSPRGTGPNTEAFF.